Listed below are T cell receptor beta chains from one sample, sequenced in a study of blood T cell repertoires in COVID-19. Sequenced by immunoSEQ multiplex PCR; TCRdb stores in-frame clones only, minus some. The data contain 150,000 to 200,000 clones, around 89% of them singletons. Sequencing used peripheral blood. Source of these receptors: a middle-aged man with active or convalescent COVID-19. The CDR3 runs from the conserved cysteine through the conserved F or W. D genes are given only for firm matches. A row's size may be missing; if present it is once, few, many or a size class.

.,TRBV6-5,TRBJ1-2,.,TGTGCCAGCACCCTGGGAGTAAACTATGGCTACACCTTC,CASTLGVNYGYTF
.,TRBV4-2,TRBJ1-5,.,TGTGCCAGCAGCCAAGAAGCAGCCGCCGGGGATCAGCCCCAGCATTTT,CASSQEAAAGDQPQHF
.,TRBV28,TRBJ1-2,TRBD1,TGTGCCAGCAGTTCCGGGACAGGGGCTGCCTATGGCTACACCTTC,CASSSGTGAAYGYTF
.,TRBV4-3,TRBJ1-1,.,TGCGCCAGCAAACAACAGGAAAACACTGAAGCTTTCTTT,CASKQQENTEAFF
.,TRBV12-3/TRBV12-4,TRBJ1-4,.,TGTGCCAGCAGCCCCTCAGGCCGGAAACTGTTTTTT,CASSPSGRKLFF
.,TRBV9,TRBJ2-1,.,TGTGCCAGCAGCGTACATTGGGGGACTTTCCCATACAATGAGCAGTTCTTC,CASSVHWGTFPYNEQFF
once,TRBV5-1,TRBJ2-3,TRBD2,TGCGCCAGCAGCTCTTTTAGCGGGAGGGCCTTAGATACGCAGTATTTT,CASSSFSGRALDTQYF
.,TRBV6-2/TRBV6-3,TRBJ2-4,.,TGTGCCAGCAGTTACGCCGGGGTCGAAAACATTCAGTACTTC,CASSYAGVENIQYF
.,TRBV6-6,TRBJ2-7,TRBD2,TGTGCCAGCAGTTACTCGCCTAGCGGTAACTACGAGCAGTACTTC,CASSYSPSGNYEQYF
.,TRBV21-1,TRBJ2-1,.,TGTGCCAGTGTTCCCCTCCAGCGGGGCTACAGCTCCTACAATGAGCAGTTCTTC,CASVPLQRGYSSYNEQFF
.,TRBV10-3,TRBJ1-4,.,TGTGCCATCAGTGCCGGGTCCGGGAATGAAAAACTGTTTTTT,CAISAGSGNEKLFF
.,TRBV6-5,TRBJ2-7,TRBD2,TGTGCCAGCAGGTACACTAGCGGGTACTCCTACGAGCAGTACTTC,CASRYTSGYSYEQYF
.,TRBV28,TRBJ1-4,.,TGTGCCAGCAGCCCACTCGGGGGGGGCCACAATGAAAAACTGTTTTTT,CASSPLGGGHNEKLFF
.,TRBV19,TRBJ1-5,TRBD1,TGTGCCAGTAGGTCAGACAGGGTCGGGCAGCCCCAGCATTTT,CASRSDRVGQPQHF
.,TRBV29-1,TRBJ2-1,.,TGCAGCGTTGACTTCAATGAGCAGTTCTTC,CSVDFNEQFF
.,TRBV7-8,TRBJ1-1,.,TGTGCCAGCAGACTTCAAGTAGACACTGAAGCTTTCTTT,CASRLQVDTEAFF
.,TRBV6-5,TRBJ1-1,.,TGTGCCAGCAGTCTAGAGACAGCCACTGAAGCTTTCTTT,CASSLETATEAFF
.,TRBV6-5,TRBJ2-1,TRBD1,TGTGCCAGCAGTCCAGGGGGTGGAAGGAATGAGCAGTTCTTC,CASSPGGGRNEQFF
.,TRBV19,TRBJ1-1,.,TGTGCCAGTAGTATAGATTGGACAGCCCACAACACTGAAGCTTTCTTT,CASSIDWTAHNTEAFF
.,TRBV2,TRBJ2-1,.,TGTGCCAGCAGTATACTGGGAACTACAACTAGTGAGCAGTTCTTC,CASSILGTTTSEQFF
.,TRBV27,TRBJ1-6,.,TGTGCCAGCAGTTCCTCAGGGTTGGGTCGGAATTCACCCCTCCACTTT,CASSSSGLGRNSPLHF
.,TRBV9,TRBJ1-2,TRBD1,TGTGCCAGCAGCCCCGGGACAGGGACGCTGTACACCTTC,CASSPGTGTLYTF
.,TRBV21-1,TRBJ2-3,.,TGTGCCAGCAGCAAAGCAATTCATAGGGCCCCGGAGGCCCCAGATACGCAGTATTTT,CASSKAIHRAPEAPDTQYF
.,TRBV24-1,TRBJ1-3,.,TGTGCCACCAGTGATGGGGACATATCTGGAAACACCATATATTTT,CATSDGDISGNTIYF
once,TRBV28,TRBJ1-4,.,TGTGCCAGCAGGTCCGGGATACGAAATAATGAAAAACTGTTTTTT,CASRSGIRNNEKLFF
.,TRBV6-5,TRBJ2-1,TRBD1,TGTGCCAGCGTTGACAGGGCCTCCTACAATGAGCAGTTCTTC,CASVDRASYNEQFF
.,TRBV4-1,TRBJ2-7,.,TGCGCCAGCAGCCAGGGGCCCGACAGGGAGGACGAGCAGTACTTC,CASSQGPDREDEQYF
.,TRBV12-3/TRBV12-4,TRBJ1-5,.,TGTGCCAGCAGTACGGGATACCTTCAGCCCCAGCATTTT,CASSTGYLQPQHF
few,TRBV4-3,TRBJ2-2,TRBD2,TGCGCCAGCAGCCAAGGGGTAGGAGCGGGGGCCCTCACCGGGGAGCTGTTTTTT,CASSQGVGAGALTGELFF
few,TRBV27,TRBJ1-1,.,TGTGCCAGCTCCGGGTCTGGGGGGAGGATGAACACTGAAGCTTTCTTT,CASSGSGGRMNTEAFF
.,TRBV30,TRBJ2-2,.,TGTGCCTGGAGTTCGGGGGTCACCGGGGAGCTGTTTTTT,CAWSSGVTGELFF
.,TRBV29-1,TRBJ2-2,TRBD1,TGCAGCGTTATTGACAGGGCGGGCACCGGGGAGCTGTTTTTT,CSVIDRAGTGELFF
.,TRBV11-3,TRBJ2-2,TRBD2,TGTGCCAGCAGCTTAGTAAGCAGCGGGGGCCCCGGGGAGCTGTTTTTT,CASSLVSSGGPGELFF
.,TRBV30,TRBJ1-4,TRBD1,TGTGCCTGGAGTGTCGGGACAGGGATACGGTTTAAGGAAAAACTGTTTTTT,CAWSVGTGIRFKEKLFF
.,TRBV20-1,TRBJ2-5,TRBD2,TGCAGTGCTAGTGGGCTAGCGGGAGGAGCCTGGGAGACCCAGTACTTC,CSASGLAGGAWETQYF
few,TRBV4-1,TRBJ1-4,.,TGCGCCAGCAGCCAAGGCTTTAGGACTTCTCCAACTAATGAAAAACTGTTTTTT,CASSQGFRTSPTNEKLFF
.,TRBV27,TRBJ2-2,.,TGTGCCAGCAGTTTCGCCGGGGAGCTGTTTTTT,CASSFAGELFF
.,TRBV19,TRBJ2-2,.,TGTGCCAGTCAGGGGCGAGCGAACACCGGGGAGCTGTTTTTT,CASQGRANTGELFF
.,TRBV30,TRBJ2-7,TRBD1,TGTGCCTGGAGCGGGGACAGCTACGAGCAGTACTTC,CAWSGDSYEQYF
.,TRBV12-3/TRBV12-4,TRBJ2-7,.,TGTGCCAGCAGTTTTGAGGTTCTTGGGCAGTACTTC,CASSFEVLGQYF
.,TRBV6-5,TRBJ2-2,TRBD2,TGTGCCAGCAGACCCGGGACTACGAACACCGGGGAGCTGTTTTTT,CASRPGTTNTGELFF
.,TRBV11-2,TRBJ2-7,TRBD1,TGTGCCAGCACCTTGACAGGGGGCGGTCTCGGCGAGCAGTACTTC,CASTLTGGGLGEQYF
.,TRBV25-1,TRBJ1-5,TRBD1,TGTGCCAGCAGTGAATGGTTGCAGGGGGCCAGCAATCAGCCCCAGCATTTT,CASSEWLQGASNQPQHF
.,TRBV6-5,TRBJ2-7,TRBD1,TGTGCCAGCAGTTACTCGGGGACAGGCGGCTACGAGCAGTACTTC,CASSYSGTGGYEQYF
once,TRBV28,TRBJ1-1,TRBD1,TGTGCCAGCAGTTTAAGAGGGGGCGTCGCTGAAGCTTTCTTT,CASSLRGGVAEAFF
.,TRBV27,TRBJ1-4,.,TGTGCCAGCAGTTTCCAGGGTAATGAAAAACTGTTTTTT,CASSFQGNEKLFF
.,TRBV6-5,TRBJ2-7,TRBD1,TGTGCCAGCCCAAAGTATCAGGGGGCCTACGAGCAGTACTTC,CASPKYQGAYEQYF
.,TRBV3-1/TRBV3-2,TRBJ2-1,TRBD1,TGTGCCAGCAGCCAAGTTGGTGGGACAGGGAAGAATGAGCAGTTCTTC,CASSQVGGTGKNEQFF
.,TRBV12-2,TRBJ2-1,.,TGTGCAAGTCGCTTAGCGCAGTGTGTAGGACAGAGCTCCTACAATGAGCAGTTCTTC,CASRLAQCVGQSSYNEQFF